Given below is one T cell receptor beta chain in context. Its antigen is currently unknown. The second PCR ran roughly 6 to 12 cycles with a sample-barcoded 5' primer and J-beta primers. Every single cDNA molecule received a tag from a template-switch adaptor with 12 random nucleotides. Via MiXCR, TCRdb re-called the 5' RACE reads, giving one row per CDR3 protein. The sample holds about 640,000 distinct CDR3 sequences, around three fifths seen once. This entry comes from a study of blood T cells in healthy people across ages. Study details: About one barcoded beta molecule was captured per two T cells (by template switching). Study findings and constraints: The study found TCR beta diversity correlated strongly with naive T cell percentage.

What was sequenced was blood. The source is a man in his sixties in good health.

CDR3: CSARDAGTGGGETQYF. CDR3 coding DNA: TGCAGTGCTAGAGATGCCGGCACGGGGGGAGGAGAGACCCAGTACTTC. This chain uses TRBV20-1 with TRBJ2-7; 7 nucleotides align to TRBD2. With the DNA end fitting TRBJ2-5 better, the J assignment may be wrong. The CDR3 contains 16 residues. Germline CDR1 reads DFQATT; CDR2 reads SNEGSKA (reference sequence).